The 14 T cell receptor beta chains in this list originate from one sample, sequenced in a study of blood T cell repertoires in COVID-19. The table came from immunoSEQ multiplex PCR; TCRdb's copy has only in-frame clones and leaves some out. The sample includes 110,000 to 150,000 clones, approximately 82% of them seen just once. Material: peripheral blood. These receptors all stem from a man aged 55 to 69 with active or convalescent COVID-19.

The chain couples TRBV19 to TRBJ2-1; 7 positions agree with TRBD1. J lost 6 bases, V lost 8 bases, and 10 bases had no gene match. The CDR3 extends over 14 amino acids. Germline CDR1 LNHDA, CDR2 SQIVND (reference sequence). CDR3 sequence reads: CASSWAGGGNEQFF. Here the CDR3 DNA reads TGTGCCAGTTCCTGGGCAGGGGGTGGCAATGAGCAGTTCTTC.

The genes are TRBV19 and TRBJ1-1, with 7 bases that match TRBD1. CDR1 and CDR2 (germline): LNHDA, SQIVND (reference sequence). This CDR3 spans 15 amino acids. The V gene end was trimmed by 4 bases and the J gene end by 1 base; junction bases not matched to a gene: 6. In DNA, the CDR3 is TGTGCCAGTAGTACCGGACAGGCTCCGAACACTGAAGCTTTCTTT. It translates to CASSTGQAPNTEAFF.

This chain uses TRBV11-3 with TRBJ2-7; 7 nucleotides line up with TRBD1. The junction had 1 base not matched to a gene; V was cut back by 3 bases and J by 5 bases. Germline V CDR1 and CDR2: SGHNT, YENEEA. This CDR3 is built from 12 residues. CDR3 sequence: CASSLTGNEQYV. The CDR3 DNA reads as TGTGCCAGCAGCTTGACAGGGAACGAGCAGTACGTC.

This chain joins TRBV27 and TRBJ1-1; D is possibly TRBD1 (6 bases). Per the germline V gene, CDR1 is MNHEY and CDR2 is SMNVEV (reference sequence). V was shortened by 6 bases and J by 0 bases, with 11 bases between the two germline ends. There are 14 residues in the CDR3. CDR3 coding DNA: TGTGCCAGCAGGACGACAGGCATGAACACTGAAGCTTTCTTT. Translation: CASRTTGMNTEAFF.

The chain uses TRBV7-9 and TRBJ1-2; D remains ambiguous. The CDR3 sequence is 12 residues long. The germline V gene encodes CDR1 SEHNR and CDR2 FQNEAQ (reference sequence). Trimming left V 2 bases short and J 8 bases short, with 9 bases between. The CDR3 reads CASSLIVEGYTF. For the CDR3, the DNA is TGTGCCAGCAGCTTAATAGTAGAGGGCTACACCTTC. The full variable domain, in which reference TRBV7-9 and TRBJ1-2 provide the parts outside the CDR3, is DTGVSQNPRHKITKRGQNVTFRCDPISEHNRLYWYRQTLGQGPEFLTYFQNEAQLEKSRLLSDRFSAERPKGSFSTLEIQRTEQGDSAMYLCASSLIVEGYTFGSGTRLTVV.

The V and J genes are TRBV11-2 and TRBJ2-1; 8 nucleotides agree with TRBD2. The V and J ends lost 0 bases and 0 bases, in that order; junction bases with no gene match: 7. This CDR3 spans 18 amino acids. Germline loops: CDR1 SGHAT, CDR2 FQNNGV. The CDR3 sequence is CASSLDRLAPISYNEQFF. CDR3 bases: TGTGCCAGCAGCTTAGATCGACTAGCGCCCATCTCCTACAATGAGCAGTTCTTC.

The V gene is TRBV19, the J gene TRBJ1-4, with D maybe TRBD1 (5 bases). Germline lookup yields CDR1 LNHDA and CDR2 SQIVND (reference sequence). This CDR3 is 16 amino acids long. The V and J ends lost 2 bases and 0 bases respectively, with 10 bases between them. The CDR3 DNA reads as TGTGCCAGTAGTATACCCGGGACTGCAACTAATGAAAAACTGTTTTTT. Protein: CASSIPGTATNEKLFF.

The chain carries TRBV4-3 and TRBJ2-6; no clear D gene. V lost 0 bases and J lost 0, with 3 bases in between. CDR1 and CDR2 (germline): LGHNA, YSLEER. CDR3 length equals 15 residues. In nucleotides, the CDR3 is TGCGCCAGCAGCCAAGATAGCTCTGGGGCCAACGTCCTGACTTTC. Encoded protein: CASSQDSSGANVLTF.

The chain recombines TRBV19 with TRBJ1-2; TRBD1 might be the D (5 bases). This CDR3 comprises 17 residues. Trimming shortened V by 0 bases and J by 1 base, and 15 bases separated the two germline ends. Germline V gives CDR1 LNHDA, CDR2 SQIVND (reference sequence). CDR3 amino acids: CASSIEGLKRGNYGYTF. DNA of the CDR3: TGTGCCAGTAGTATAGAAGGACTAAAAAGGGGTAACTATGGCTACACCTTC.

This chain connects TRBV9 to TRBJ2-1; the D gene is possibly TRBD1 (5 bases). Trimming pared 0 bases from V and 0 bases from J, leaving 7 bases between. Per germline, CDR1 SGDLS and CDR2 YYNGEE. This CDR3 region has 15 residues. The CDR3 DNA reads as TGTGCCAGCAGCGTAGTAGGGGACTCCTACAATGAGCAGTTCTTC. It is translated as CASSVVGDSYNEQFF.

This rearrangement joins TRBV6-2 or TRBV6-3 to TRBJ1-2, with 9 nucleotides matching TRBD1. The V gene end was trimmed by 4 bases and the J gene end by 0 bases; junction bases not matched to a gene: 6. CDR1 MNHEY and CDR2 SVGEGT come from the germline V gene. The CDR3 loop spans 16 amino acids. In DNA, the CDR3 is TGTGCCAGCAGTTCTCTCCGGGACAGGGCTAACTATGGCTACACCTTC. It translates to CASSSLRDRANYGYTF.

Points on this clone: This same CDR3 is encoded by further DNA sequences in the sample. The rearrangement uses TRBV9 and TRBJ2-1, with 10 bases that match TRBD2. Germline V gives CDR1 SGDLS, CDR2 YYNGEE. Trimming cost V 0 bases and J 9 bases; bases outside gene matches: 3. The CDR3 extends over 14 amino acids. The CDR3 protein is CASSVGLAGGEQFF. The CDR3 region has the DNA TGTGCCAGCAGCGTAGGACTAGCGGGTGGTGAGCAGTTCTTC. Full variable domain (missing parts from reference TRBV9 and TRBJ2-1): DSGVTQTPKHLITATGQRVTLRCSPRSGDLSVYWYQQSLDQGLQFLIQYYNGEERAKGNILERFSAQQFPDLHSELNLSSLELGDSALYFCASSVGLAGGEQFFGPGTRLTVL.

This clone has ten or more counts. This chain links TRBV19 with TRBJ2-3; 7 bases agree with TRBD2. This CDR3 region has 15 residues. Trimming at V came to 3 bases and at J to 4 bases, leaving 7 bases not matched to a gene. Germline V lookup: CDR1 LNHDA, CDR2 SQIVND (reference sequence). The CDR3 region has the DNA TGTGCCAGTAGTATTTCTGGCCTAGCGGCAGATACGCAGTATTTT. It encodes CASSISGLAADTQYF. Looking up the rest from reference TRBV19 and TRBJ2-3 gives the full variable domain: DGGITQSPKYLFRKEGQNVTLSCEQNLNHDAMYWYRQDPGQGLRLIYYSQIVNDFQKGDIAEGYSVSREKKESFPLTVTSAQKNPTAFYLCASSISGLAADTQYFGPGTRLTVL.

The chain combines TRBV30 with TRBJ2-1; TRBD1 matches at 9 bases. CDR1 is GTSNPN and CDR2 is SVGIG in the germline V gene (reference sequence). The J segment lost 7 bases and the V segment lost 0 bases, leaving 10 bases of the junction unmatched. This CDR3 comprises 16 residues. CDR3 amino acids: CAWSVYWGQGRNEQFF. The CDR3 coding sequence is TGTGCCTGGAGTGTGTATTGGGGACAGGGAAGGAATGAGCAGTTCTTC.